These 5 T cell receptor beta chains originate from one sample sequenced in a study of T-cell reconstitution after alpha-beta-depleted transplantation in children (dated by TCRdb to 2015 to 2016). Library preparation employed PCR. The sequencer was an Illumina HiSeq 2500. Molecular barcoding was employed in the preparation of TCR libraries, with unique molecular identifiers being used to normalize TCRbeta repertoire quantification. TCRdb took the public reads, trimmed them with fastp at Q25, ran MiXCR for clone calling and kept in-frame beta chains. Every distinct CDR3 protein forms one entry, paired with its most common genes and DNA. This sample has about 510,000 distinct CDR3 sequences in its table, and around 10% of those were observed once. 14% of the sample is held by the ten biggest clonotypes. The sample's treatment or condition label is to be understood as: allogeneic hematopoietic cell transplantation with graft depleted of TCRalphabeta T cells and CD19 B cells.

This specimen was PBMCs, mostly from graft donor cells, taken 180 days after TCRalphabeta/CD19-depleted stem cell transplant. The source of these receptors is a female patient aged 2-15 years who had a stem cell transplant for aplastic anemia, so the T cells may come from the graft donor.

This clonotype was detected a few times. The chain employs TRBV6-5 and TRBJ2-7; 11 bases line up with TRBD2. Trimming cost V 4 bases and J 7 bases; bases outside gene matches: 9. Per germline, CDR1 MNHEY and CDR2 SVGAGI. CDR3 length: 15 amino acids. This chain's CDR3 is CASSFVAGGLREQYV. The CDR3 DNA reads TGTGCCAGCAGTTTTGTAGCGGGAGGGTTGAGGGAGCAGTACGTC.

This clonotype has just a few counts. The chain has TRBV3-1 and TRBJ2-7; 8 bases fit TRBD2. Losses at the gene ends were 1 base for V and 5 bases for J; bases not matched to a gene: 7. Per the germline V gene, CDR1 is LGHDT and CDR2 is YNNKEL (reference sequence). The CDR3 is 15 residues long. CDR3 sequence (DNA): TGTGCCAGCAGCCAAGTAAGCGGGAGTATGAACGAGCAGTACTTC. Translated, it gives CASSQVSGSMNEQYF.

A few counts support this clonotype. The genes are TRBV29-1 and TRBJ2-5; D call uncertain. This CDR3 is 12 amino acids long. Germline V gives CDR1 SQVTM, CDR2 ANQGSEA. V was cut by 3 bases and J by 0 bases, with 5 bases left in between. In DNA, the CDR3 is TGCAGCGTTGACAGGTACCAAGAGACCCAGTACTTC. Translation gives CSVDRYQETQYF.

This chain links TRBV18 with TRBJ2-2, with 8 nucleotides matching TRBD1. Germline V gene lookup returns CDR1 KGHSH and CDR2 LQKENI. Trimming removed 4 bases from V and 5 bases from J; junction bases left unmatched: 0. The CDR3 spans 13 residues. The CDR3: CASSRTGTGELFF. CDR3 bases: TGTGCCAGCTCACGGACAGGGACCGGGGAGCTGTTTTTT.

J is TRBJ1-2 and V is TRBV6-2 or TRBV6-3, with TRBD1 as a possible D gene (6 bases). The CDR3 is made up of 14 amino acids. CDR1 and CDR2 (germline): MNHEY, SVGEGT. V lost 2 bases and J lost 4, with 11 bases in between. The chain's CDR3 is CASSYRGYGYGYTF. In DNA, the CDR3 is TGTGCCAGCAGTTACAGGGGGTACGGCTATGGCTACACCTTC.